This TCR beta chain stems from a study of Ad26.COV2.S vaccination and SARS-CoV-2 variants. Study in general: By the intramuscular route, Ad26.COV2.S was given once, or twice 56 days apart.

As regards this clone: Its target is not known.

Produced via immunoSEQ multiplex PCR; TCRdb's table is partial and in-frame only. The data contain about 350,000 clones, about 85% of them seen just once; the ten biggest clones take up 6.4%. Germline-derived CDR1 and CDR2 are SGHDN and FVKESK. The germline V and J ends were trimmed by 4 bases and 4 bases, with 16 bases remaining between them. The CDR3 has 15 residues. This sample's treatment: about 20 received Ad26.COV2.S at low or high dose, single or two shots; about 5 received placebo; per-sample allocation not given. Material that was analyzed had been drawn on day 63 after the first vaccine or placebo injection. Vaccine was an Ad26 vector expressing Wuhan-strain SARS-CoV-2 spike. General study points: Placebo and vaccine recipients had non-spike TCR breadth that was similar.

This receptor was identified in a person between 18 and 65 years old who received the Ad26.COV2.S COVID-19 vaccine or a placebo. The source material was peripheral blood, sampled in a trial of Ad26.COV2.S vaccine versus placebo. The genes are TRBV14 and TRBJ1-1; D may be TRBD1 (5 bases). The CDR3 DNA reads as TGTGCCAGCAGCCCACGAACAGGTTGGGCCACTGAAGCTTTCTTT. It translates to CASSPRTGWATEAFF.